The 13 T cell receptor beta chains presented below share a single source sample, sequenced in a study of blood T cell repertoires in COVID-19. The protocol was immunoSEQ multiplex PCR, while the TCRdb copy is restricted to in-frame clones and leaves out a portion. This table holds around 94,000 clones, around 90% found once. The sequencing input was peripheral blood. These receptor sequences come from a woman between 45 and 65 years old with COVID-19, enrolled during active disease.

The V gene is TRBV7-9, the J gene TRBJ1-1; D not resolved. Germline V gives CDR1 SEHNR, CDR2 FQNEAQ (reference sequence). The CDR3 length is 12 residues. Deletions cut 5 bases from V and 2 bases from J, with 6 bases between. The CDR3 nucleotides are TGTGCCAGCAGCAAGACAAACACTGAAGCTTTCTTT. Its translation is CASSKTNTEAFF.

This clone was picked up one time. This chain connects TRBV5-6 to TRBJ2-1; a possible D gene is TRBD2 (6 bases). The CDR3 extends over 16 amino acids. The ends were cut back, 4 bases at V and 10 bases at J, with 24 bases in the middle. CDR1 SGHDT and CDR2 YYEEEE come from the germline V gene. The CDR3 sequence is CASSPTPGLSLSEQFF. The CDR3 DNA follows: TGTGCCAGCAGCCCCACCCCAGGACTATCCCTTTCCGAGCAGTTCTTC. The full variable domain, with the rest looked up from reference TRBV5-6 and TRBJ2-1, is DAGVTQSPTHLIKTRGQQVTLRCSPKSGHDTVSWYQQALGQGPQFIFQYYEEEERQRGNFPDRFSGHQFPNYSSELNVNALLLGDSALYLCASSPTPGLSLSEQFFGPGTRLTVL.

V usage is TRBV11-3 and J usage is TRBJ2-1; TRBD1 matches 7 bases. V trimming: 3 bases; J trimming: 0 bases; junction bases outside the gene matches: 5. Germline values: CDR1 SGHNT, CDR2 YENEEA. The CDR3 is 16 residues long. CDR3 DNA: TGTGCCAGCAGCTTGTCGGGACAGAGCTCCTACAATGAGCAGTTCTTC. It yields the protein CASSLSGQSSYNEQFF.

The chain couples TRBV7-2 to TRBJ1-5; 8 bases are shared with TRBD1. The CDR3 loop spans 14 amino acids. V lost 3 bases to trimming and J lost 5 bases; unmatched junction nucleotides: 3. Germline V gives CDR1 SGHTA, CDR2 FQGNSA. DNA of the CDR3: TGTGCCAGCAGCTTCCAGGGGGCGGATCAGCCCCAGCATTTT. As protein: CASSFQGADQPQHF.

The chain recombines TRBV7-8 with TRBJ2-1; 9 nucleotides agree with TRBD2. This CDR3 region has 16 residues. The J segment lost 5 bases and the V segment lost 1 base, leaving 6 bases of the junction unmatched. CDR1 is SGHVS, CDR2 FQNEAQ, per germline. CDR3 residues: CASSLERLADHNEQFF. The CDR3, as DNA: TGTGCCAGCAGCTTAGAGAGACTAGCGGATCACAATGAGCAGTTCTTC. The full variable domain, with the rest looked up from reference TRBV7-8 and TRBJ2-1, is GAGVSQSPRYKVAKRGQDVALRCDPISGHVSLFWYQQALGQGPEFLTYFQNEAQLDKSGLPSDRFFAERPEGSVSTLKIQRTQQEDSAVYLCASSLERLADHNEQFFGPGTRLTVL.

The rearrangement uses TRBV7-9 and TRBJ2-7, with a weak D call TRBD2 (6 bases). The CDR3 is made up of 16 amino acids. Per germline, CDR1 SEHNR and CDR2 FQNEAQ (reference sequence). Trimming took off 4 bases at V and 3 bases at J, with 19 bases between the two ends. The CDR3 loop is CASSWGRLGTNYEQYF. The DNA of the CDR3 is TGTGCCAGCAGCTGGGGGAGACTAGGGACGAACTACGAGCAGTACTTC.

The chain combines TRBV7-2 with TRBJ1-4; D gene unclear. CDR3 length: 13 residues. The germline V gene encodes CDR1 SGHTA and CDR2 FQGNSA. V was shortened by 2 bases and J by 8 bases, with 9 bases between the two germline ends. The CDR3 DNA sequence: TGTGCCAGCAGCTTAAATTGGAGGGAAAAACTGTTTTTT. It specifies CASSLNWREKLFF.

The genes are TRBV7-2 and TRBJ1-3; D is unclear. The CDR3 is 13 residues long. V lost 2 bases to trimming and J lost 6 bases, with 8 bases between them. The germline V gene encodes CDR1 SGHTA and CDR2 FQGNSA. In nucleotides, the CDR3 is TGTGCCAGCAGCTTATTCCAGGAAAACACCATATATTTT. Translating gives CASSLFQENTIYF.

Only a few counts were recorded for this clone. Germline and junction disagree at one end, which may indicate a read error. J is TRBJ2-2 and V is TRBV7-9, with TRBD1 identical over 7 bases. The CDR3 spans 15 residues. Germline lookup yields CDR1 SEHNR and CDR2 FQNEAQ (reference sequence). CDR3 sequence reads: CASSLGDSYTGELFF. CDR3 coding DNA: TGTGCCAGCAGTTTAGGGGACAGCTACACCGGGGAGCTGTTTTTT.

DNA for the CDR3: TGCGCCAGCAGTGAGGTTAGGGAGCGGGAGACCCAGTACTTC. Its protein is CASSEVRERETQYF. The chain is built from TRBV10-1 and TRBJ2-5, with D tentatively TRBD2 (5 bases). Trimming shortened V by 2 bases and J by 5 bases, and 12 bases separated the two germline ends. The CDR3 loop spans 14 amino acids. From germline, CDR1 is WNHNN and CDR2 SYGVQD (reference sequence).

The chain links TRBV6-5 to TRBJ2-2, with no clear D. The CDR3 extends over 12 amino acids. Germline-derived CDR1 and CDR2 are MNHEY and SVGAGI. V lost 10 bases to trimming and J lost 1 base, with 7 bases between them. The CDR3 region has the DNA TGTGCCACCAACGGGAACACCGGGGAGCTGTTTTTT. Its translation is CATNGNTGELFF.

This clone was found a few times. The V gene is TRBV6-5, the J gene TRBJ1-1; tentatively, D is TRBD1 (6 bases). The germline V gene has CDR1 MNHEY and CDR2 SVGAGI. This CDR3 has 12 residues. V dropped 1 base and J dropped 8 bases, with 8 bases sitting between them. DNA for the CDR3: TGTGCCAGCAGTTACTTGCAGGGGGAAGCTTTCTTT. Residues: CASSYLQGEAFF.

The chain has TRBV4-2 and TRBJ1-3, with D tentatively TRBD1 (5 bases). Germline V gene sequence: CDR1 LGHNA, CDR2 YNFKEQ. This CDR3 spans 18 amino acids. Trimming took off 0 bases at V and 3 bases at J, with 18 bases between the two ends. CDR3 DNA: TGTGCCAGCAGCCAAGATAGTGGGCAGGGATCGTTTGGAAACACCATATATTTT. This encodes CASSQDSGQGSFGNTIYF.